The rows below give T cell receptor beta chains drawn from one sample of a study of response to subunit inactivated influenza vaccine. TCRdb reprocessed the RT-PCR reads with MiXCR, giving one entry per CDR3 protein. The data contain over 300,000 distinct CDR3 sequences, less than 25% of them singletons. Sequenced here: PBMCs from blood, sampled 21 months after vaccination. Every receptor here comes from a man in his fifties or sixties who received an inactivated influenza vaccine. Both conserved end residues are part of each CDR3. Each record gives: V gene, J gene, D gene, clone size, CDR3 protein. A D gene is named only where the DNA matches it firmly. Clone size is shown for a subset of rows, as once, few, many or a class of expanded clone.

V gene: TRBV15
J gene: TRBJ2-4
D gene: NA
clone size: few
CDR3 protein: CATSFQQGPGQYF

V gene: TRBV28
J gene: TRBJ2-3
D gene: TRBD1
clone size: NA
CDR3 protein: CASSFSPWRDRADTQYF

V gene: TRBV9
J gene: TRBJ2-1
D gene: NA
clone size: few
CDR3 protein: CASSVEGRGNEQFF

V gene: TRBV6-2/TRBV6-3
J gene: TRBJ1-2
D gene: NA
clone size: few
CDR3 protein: CASGSGTVGYTF

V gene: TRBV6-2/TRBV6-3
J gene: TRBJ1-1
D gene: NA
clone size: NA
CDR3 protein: CASSYRETGGAFF

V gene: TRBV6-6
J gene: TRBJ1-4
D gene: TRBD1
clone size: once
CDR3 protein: CATHRGTGRKLFF

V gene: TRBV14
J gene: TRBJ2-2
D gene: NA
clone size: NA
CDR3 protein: CASSRVNTGELFF

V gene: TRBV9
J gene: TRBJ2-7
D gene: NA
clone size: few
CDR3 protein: CASSVGQDPYEQYF

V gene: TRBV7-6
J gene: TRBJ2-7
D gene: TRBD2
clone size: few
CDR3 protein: CASSPTAGYFYEQYF

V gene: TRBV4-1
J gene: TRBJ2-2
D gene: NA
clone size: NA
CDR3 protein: CASSQGPGSDRASPGELFF

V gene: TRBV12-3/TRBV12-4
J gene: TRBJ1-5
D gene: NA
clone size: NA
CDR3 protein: CASSLGIGASNQPQHF

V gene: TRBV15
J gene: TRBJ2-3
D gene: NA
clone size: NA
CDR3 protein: CATSRDLVGRSTDTQYF

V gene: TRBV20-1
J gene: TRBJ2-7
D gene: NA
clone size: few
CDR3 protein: CSAKQGSEQYF

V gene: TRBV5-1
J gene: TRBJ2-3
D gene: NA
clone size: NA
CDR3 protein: CASSFSGSQADTQYF

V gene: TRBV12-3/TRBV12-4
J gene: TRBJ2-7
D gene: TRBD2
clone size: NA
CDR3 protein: CASSLAAGGGEQYF

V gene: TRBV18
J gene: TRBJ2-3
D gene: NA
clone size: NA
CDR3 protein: CASSPPSLVSDTQYF

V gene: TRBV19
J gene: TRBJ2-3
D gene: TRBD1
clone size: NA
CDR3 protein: CATRDRRLTSTDTQYF

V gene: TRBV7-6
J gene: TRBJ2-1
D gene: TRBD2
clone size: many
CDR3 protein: CASSLDGTSGRKGDNEQFF

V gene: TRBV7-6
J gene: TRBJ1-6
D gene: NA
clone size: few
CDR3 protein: CASSLVVGADSPLHF

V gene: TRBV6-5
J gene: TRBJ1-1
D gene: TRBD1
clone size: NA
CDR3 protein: CASSYSMQTGGAFTEAFF

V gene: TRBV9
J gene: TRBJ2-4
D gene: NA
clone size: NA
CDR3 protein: CASGHGAKNIQYF

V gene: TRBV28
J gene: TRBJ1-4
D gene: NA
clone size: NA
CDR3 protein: CASQGRAAEKLFF

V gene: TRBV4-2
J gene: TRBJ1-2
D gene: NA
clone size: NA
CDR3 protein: CASSQAGANNYGYTF

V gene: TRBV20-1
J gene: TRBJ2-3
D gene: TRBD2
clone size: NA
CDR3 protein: CSASPQGLAGGRTDTQYF

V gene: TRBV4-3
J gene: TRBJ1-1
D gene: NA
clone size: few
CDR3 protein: CASSQDRAWRNTEAFF

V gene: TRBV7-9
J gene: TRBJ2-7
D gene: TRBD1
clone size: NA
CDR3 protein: CASSLWTGDEQYF

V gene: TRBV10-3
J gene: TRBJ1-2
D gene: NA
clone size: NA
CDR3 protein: CASTTDYGYTF

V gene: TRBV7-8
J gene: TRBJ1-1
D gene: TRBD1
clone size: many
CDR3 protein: CASSPRTGFNTEAFF

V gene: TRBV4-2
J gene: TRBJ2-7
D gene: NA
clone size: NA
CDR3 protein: CASSSPGHNYEQYF

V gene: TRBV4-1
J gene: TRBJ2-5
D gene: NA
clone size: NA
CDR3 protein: CASSQDFGTPLGTQYF

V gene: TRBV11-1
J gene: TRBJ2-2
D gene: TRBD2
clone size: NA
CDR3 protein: CASRLRDYAGGELFF

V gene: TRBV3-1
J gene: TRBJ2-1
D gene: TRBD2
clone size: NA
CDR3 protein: CASSQDRAGGHFNEQFF

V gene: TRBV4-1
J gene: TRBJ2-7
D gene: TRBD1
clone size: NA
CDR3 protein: CASSQLARGQGNSYEQYF

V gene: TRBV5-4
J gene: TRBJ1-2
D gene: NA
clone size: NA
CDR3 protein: CASSKDGAYGYTF

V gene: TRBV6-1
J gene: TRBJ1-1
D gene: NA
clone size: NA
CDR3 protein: CASTKGGGETEAFF

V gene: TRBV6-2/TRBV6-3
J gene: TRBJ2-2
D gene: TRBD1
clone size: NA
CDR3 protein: CASSENRGILTGELFF

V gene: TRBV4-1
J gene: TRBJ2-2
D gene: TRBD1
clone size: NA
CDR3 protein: CASSPGTGRLTGELFF

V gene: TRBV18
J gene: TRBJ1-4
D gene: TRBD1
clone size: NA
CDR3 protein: CASSMTGTGVNEKLFF